This T cell receptor (beta chain) was profiled in a study of blood T cell repertoires in COVID-19. In the study overall: From the United States, Italy and Spain came samples of acute and convalescent COVID-19.

Per the original data handling: Nucleated cell counts were estimated from reference gene primer amplification. Profiled with immunoSEQ multiplex PCR; TCRdb holds only in-frame clones, not every one. V and J calls and clone size are as listed in that table; D and trimming were resolved from the DNA. In the table there are roughly 300,000 clones, about 90% of which are singletons. Participants spanned ages about 18 to 89 years and resided in 20 to 30 US areas. Recovered status applied to Cohort 3 donors who had two consecutive negative PCRs. It also applied to those with clearance or with symptom resolution. This CDR3 spans 19 amino acids. Germline V lookup: CDR1 KGHDR, CDR2 SFDVKD. Losses at the gene ends were 4 bases for V and 0 bases for J; bases not matched to a gene: 13.

The clonotype comes from a young woman who had recovered from COVID-19. The sample taken for sequencing was PBMCs or T cells enriched from blood (not recorded which). V usage is TRBV24-1 and J usage is TRBJ2-2; 7 bases map to TRBD1. The CDR3 loop reads CATSEVFGQANSNTGELFF. The CDR3 coding sequence is TGTGCCACCAGTGAAGTCTTTGGACAGGCGAACTCGAACACCGGGGAGCTGTTTTTT.